Included here is one T cell receptor beta chain sequence, with context. Only in-frame clones appear in the TCRdb table, and some are missing; sequencing was by immunoSEQ multiplex PCR. The profile shows 12,000 to 15,000 clones, 65% to 75% of them singletons. These data come from a study of radiotherapy plus CTLA-4 blockade in lung cancer. The ends lost 1 base at V and 4 bases at J; junction bases unmatched: 4. The CDR3 has 15 residues. CDR1 is KGHSH, CDR2 LQKENI, per germline. The receptor's source is a human donor with non-small cell lung cancer whose response to radiotherapy plus ipilimumab could not be evaluated. The chain combines TRBV18 with TRBJ2-1; TRBD1 agrees at 7 bases. This material consisted of peripheral blood, taken from a patient treated with radiotherapy plus ipilimumab. CDR3 sequence (DNA): TGTGCCAGCTCACCACTTCTGACAGGGTACAATGAGCAGTTCTTC. It is translated as CASSPLLTGYNEQFF. Full variable domain (rest looked up from reference TRBV18 and TRBJ2-1): NAGVMQNPRHLVRRRGQEARLRCSPMKGHSHVYWYRQLPEEGLKFMVYLQKENIIDESGMPKERFSAEFPKEGPSILRIQQVVRGDSAAYFCASSPLLTGYNEQFFGPGTRLTVL.